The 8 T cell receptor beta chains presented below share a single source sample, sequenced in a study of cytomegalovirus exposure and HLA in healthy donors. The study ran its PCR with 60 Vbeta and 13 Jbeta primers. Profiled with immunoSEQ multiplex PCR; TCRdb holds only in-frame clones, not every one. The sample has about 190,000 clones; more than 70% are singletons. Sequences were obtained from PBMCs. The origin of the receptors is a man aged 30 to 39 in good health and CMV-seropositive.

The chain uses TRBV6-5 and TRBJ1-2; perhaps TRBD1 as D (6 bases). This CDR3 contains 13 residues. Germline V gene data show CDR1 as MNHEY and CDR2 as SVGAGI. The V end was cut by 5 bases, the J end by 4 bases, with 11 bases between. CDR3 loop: CASSNTGFYGYTF. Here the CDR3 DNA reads TGTGCCAGCAGTAACACAGGGTTCTATGGCTACACCTTC.

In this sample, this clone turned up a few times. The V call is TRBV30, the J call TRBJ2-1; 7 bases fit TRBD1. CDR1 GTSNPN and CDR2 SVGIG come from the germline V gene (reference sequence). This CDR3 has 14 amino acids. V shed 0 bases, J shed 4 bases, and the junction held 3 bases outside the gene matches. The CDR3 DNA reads TGTGCCTGGAGTGTTGGGGACAGATACAATGAGCAGTTCTTC. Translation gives CAWSVGDRYNEQFF.

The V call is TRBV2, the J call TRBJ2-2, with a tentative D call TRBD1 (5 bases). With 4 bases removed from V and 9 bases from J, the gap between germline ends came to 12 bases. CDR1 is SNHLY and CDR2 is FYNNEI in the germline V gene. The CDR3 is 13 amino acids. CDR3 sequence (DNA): TGTGCCAGCAGTGTACAGGCCATCTGGGAGCTGTTTTTT. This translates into CASSVQAIWELFF.

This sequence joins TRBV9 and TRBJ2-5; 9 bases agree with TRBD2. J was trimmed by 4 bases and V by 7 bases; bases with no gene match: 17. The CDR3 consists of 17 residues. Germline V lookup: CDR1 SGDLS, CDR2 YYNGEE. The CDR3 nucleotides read TGTGCCAGCGGGGGTCCTGGGGCTAGCGGGGTTACAGAGACCCAGTACTTC. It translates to CASGGPGASGVTETQYF. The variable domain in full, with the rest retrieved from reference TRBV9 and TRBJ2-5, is DSGVTQTPKHLITATGQRVTLRCSPRSGDLSVYWYQQSLDQGLQFLIQYYNGEERAKGNILERFSAQQFPDLHSELNLSSLELGDSALYFCASGGPGASGVTETQYFGPGTRLLVL.

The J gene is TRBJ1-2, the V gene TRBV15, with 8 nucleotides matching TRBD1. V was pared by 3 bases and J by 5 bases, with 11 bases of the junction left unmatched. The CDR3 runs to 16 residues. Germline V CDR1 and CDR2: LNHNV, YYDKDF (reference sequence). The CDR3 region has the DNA TGTGCCACCAGCAGCCTTCAGGGGGCCCTTCATTATGGCTACACCTTC. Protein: CATSSLQGALHYGYTF.

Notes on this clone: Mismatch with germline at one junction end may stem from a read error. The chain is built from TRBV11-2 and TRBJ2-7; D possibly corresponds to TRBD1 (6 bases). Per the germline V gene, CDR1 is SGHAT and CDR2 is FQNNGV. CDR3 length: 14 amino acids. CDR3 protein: CASSLEGHRYGQYF. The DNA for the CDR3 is TGTGCCAGCAGCTTAGAGGGACACCGTTACGGGCAGTACTTC.

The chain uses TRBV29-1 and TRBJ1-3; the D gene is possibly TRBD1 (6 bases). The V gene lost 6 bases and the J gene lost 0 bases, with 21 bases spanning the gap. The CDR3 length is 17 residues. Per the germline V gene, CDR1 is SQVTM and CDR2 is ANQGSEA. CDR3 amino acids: CSVNSPGTSASGNTIYF. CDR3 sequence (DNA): TGCAGCGTGAACTCGCCCGGGACAAGCGCCTCTGGAAACACCATATATTTT.

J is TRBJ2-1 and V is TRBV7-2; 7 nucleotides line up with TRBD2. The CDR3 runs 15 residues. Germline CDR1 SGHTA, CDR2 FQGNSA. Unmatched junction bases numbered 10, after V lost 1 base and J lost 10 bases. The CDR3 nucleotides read TGTGCCAGCAGCTTAGGGACCCCTGCAGCGGGAGAGCAGTTCTTC. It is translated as CASSLGTPAAGEQFF. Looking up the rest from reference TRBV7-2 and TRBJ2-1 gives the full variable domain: GAGVSQSPSNKVTEKGKDVELRCDPISGHTALYWYRQSLGQGLEFLIYFQGNSAPDKSGLPSDRFSAERTGGSVSTLTIQRTQQEDSAVYLCASSLGTPAAGEQFFGPGTRLTVL.